This T cell receptor (beta chain) was retrieved from a study of blood T cell repertoires in COVID-19. Study overall: PBMCs, B-cell-depleted T cells, or T cells provided the cDNA or gDNA that made up the material.

How the authors handled the data: Reference gene primers were amplified, and this amplification served to estimate nucleated cell counts. Here immunoSEQ multiplex PCR was the method, and the copy in TCRdb shows in-frame clones only, minus some. V, J and clone size are those of that table, while D and trimming were read from the DNA. The sample has 150,000 to 200,000 clones; approximately 91% are singletons. V gave up 5 bases and J gave up 4 bases, with 23 bases separating them. The V gene's germline CDR1 is SGHAT and CDR2 FQNNGV. The CDR3 is 17 residues long. The chain recombines TRBV11-2 with TRBJ2-5, with a tentative D call TRBD2 (5 bases). The TCR sequence derives from a young man with acute or convalescent COVID-19. Sequenced: peripheral blood. In nucleotides, the CDR3 is TGTGCCAGCAGCCTACTGGGCCTCCTCGGGATAGGAGAGACCCAGTACTTC. Translating it yields CASSLLGLLGIGETQYF.